The 16 T cell receptor beta chains below all came from one sample that was sequenced in a study of blood T cells in healthy people across ages. The second PCR ran about 6 to 12 cycles with a sample-barcoded 5' primer and J-beta primers. TCRdb processed the 5' RACE reads anew with MiXCR; each CDR3 protein has one entry. The sample holds around 970,000 distinct CDR3 sequences; roughly 50% are singletons and the top ten take about 21%. Sequencing was performed on blood. The receptors stem from a woman aged 55-70 years in good health.

The rearrangement joins TRBV7-7 to TRBJ2-7, with D possibly being TRBD2 (6 bases). The CDR3 runs to 16 residues. Deletions cut 5 bases from V and 6 bases from J, with 23 bases between. The germline V gene has CDR1 SSHAT and CDR2 FNYEAQ (reference sequence). The CDR3 is CASSPGVSRSGSEQYF. Written as DNA, the CDR3 is TGTGCCAGCAGCCCGGGGGTGAGCAGAAGTGGAAGCGAGCAGTACTTC.

The J gene is TRBJ1-2, the V gene TRBV4-2, with D perhaps TRBD1 (5 bases). The CDR3 contains 18 residues. Trimming shortened V by 0 bases and J by 1 base, and 18 bases separated the two germline ends. CDR1 and CDR2 (germline): LGHNA, YNFKEQ. In DNA form, the CDR3 reads TGTGCCAGCAGCCAAGAGGGCGCCGGGACTCACTTTAACTATGGCTACACCTTC. It translates to CASSQEGAGTHFNYGYTF.

This clonotype was seen only a few times. The rearrangement joins TRBV2 to TRBJ1-5, with a weak D call TRBD1 (6 bases). V dropped 2 bases and J dropped 5 bases, with 19 bases sitting between them. Germline-derived CDR1 and CDR2 are SNHLY and FYNNEI. CDR3 length: 17 residues. The CDR3 here is CASSESEAYRVDQPQHF. DNA of the CDR3: TGTGCCAGCAGTGAATCTGAGGCGTACAGGGTCGATCAGCCCCAGCATTTT.

The chain is built from TRBV27 and TRBJ2-1; weak D call: TRBD2 (6 bases). The CDR3 is 16 amino acids. V gave up 8 bases and J gave up 8 bases, with 25 bases separating them. The germline CDR1 and CDR2 sequences are MNHEY and SMNVEV (reference sequence). In DNA, the CDR3 is TGTGCCAGCTTCTTCACGCTGGGACTTGGGCGGTATGAGCAGTTCTTC. This codes for CASFFTLGLGRYEQFF.

This clonotype occurred a few times. J is TRBJ1-5 and V is TRBV4-1; D is undetermined. The CDR3 is made up of 15 amino acids. Trimming shortened V by 1 base and J by 5 bases, and 12 bases separated the two germline ends. Looked up from germline, CDR1 is MGHRA and CDR2 is YSYEKL. The CDR3 is CASSQVIRRDQPQHF. Written as DNA, the CDR3 is TGCGCCAGCAGCCAAGTCATACGGAGGGATCAGCCCCAGCATTTT.

This CDR3 reads CASSFTQGILAGANVLTF. The CDR3 bases are TGTGCCAGCAGCTTCACACAGGGAATCCTAGCTGGGGCCAACGTCCTGACTTTC. This chain links TRBV7-9 with TRBJ2-6; a possible D gene is TRBD1 (6 bases). Trimming cost V 3 bases and J 2 bases, with 17 bases left between them. The CDR3 contains 18 residues. The germline V gene encodes CDR1 SEHNR and CDR2 FQNEAQ (reference sequence).

The genes are TRBV15 and TRBJ2-7; 10 nucleotides agree with TRBD1. After removal of 5 bases from V and 6 bases from J, the junction contained 10 bases not matched to a gene. This CDR3 is 15 amino acids long. Germline V gene data show CDR1 as LNHNV and CDR2 as YYDKDF (reference sequence). In DNA form, the CDR3 reads TGTGCCACCAGCCCCTCGGTGGGACAGGGGTTCGAGCAGTACTTC. Translated: CATSPSVGQGFEQYF.

This clonotype appeared a single time. V and J are TRBV5-6 and TRBJ2-4; 8 bases match TRBD1. The DNA end is more similar to TRBJ2-7, so the J call may be wrong. Germline V gives CDR1 SGHDT, CDR2 YYEEEE. This CDR3 has 13 residues. This CDR3 is CASSMTGVGEQYF. For the CDR3, the DNA is TGTGCCAGCAGCATGACAGGGGTGGGCGAGCAGTACTTC.

The chain carries TRBV7-2 and TRBJ2-1, with 10 bases matching TRBD1. The CDR3 loop spans 17 amino acids. Trimming at V came to 4 bases and at J to 8 bases, leaving 14 bases not matched to a gene. Germline CDR1 SGHTA, CDR2 FQGNSA. The CDR3 loop is CASSSTRGGQGLYEQFF. CDR3 sequence (DNA): TGTGCCAGCAGCTCCACTAGAGGGGGACAGGGGCTGTATGAGCAGTTCTTC.

The chain links TRBV12-3 or TRBV12-4 to TRBJ1-4; a possible D gene is TRBD1 (5 bases). Trimming took off 5 bases at V and 4 bases at J, with 11 bases between the two ends. The CDR3 has 14 amino acids. CDR3: CASSVTAYNEKLFF. DNA of the CDR3: TGTGCCAGCAGTGTGACAGCCTATAATGAAAAACTGTTTTTT.

This clonotype was observed a few times. This chain connects TRBV29-1 to TRBJ2-7; tentatively, D is TRBD1 or TRBD2 (5 bases each). Per the germline V gene, CDR1 is SQVTM and CDR2 is ANQGSEA. There are 12 residues in the CDR3. Trimming removed 5 bases at V and 3 bases at J, with 11 bases between. CDR3 region: CSVRDGNYEQYF. Here the CDR3 DNA reads TGCAGCGTTCGGGACGGAAACTACGAGCAGTACTTC.

The chain links TRBV20-1 to TRBJ2-1; no reliable D call. Per the germline V gene, CDR1 is DFQATT and CDR2 is SNEGSKA (reference sequence). The CDR3 is made up of 15 amino acids. V was trimmed by 0 bases and J by 0 bases, leaving 9 bases between them. The CDR3 coding sequence is TGCAGTGCTAGAGATGCTATCTTCTCCTACAATGAGCAGTTCTTC. It yields the protein CSARDAIFSYNEQFF.

This clonotype was seen a few times. J is TRBJ2-7 and V is TRBV15; D is tentatively TRBD1 or TRBD2 (5 bases each). Per germline, CDR1 LNHNV and CDR2 YYDKDF (reference sequence). V shed 0 bases and J shed 0 bases, with 24 bases lying between them. The CDR3 is 20 residues long. CDR3 residues: CATSRDLSIVRDRHSYEQYF. For the CDR3, the DNA is TGTGCCACCAGCAGAGATCTGTCGATAGTCCGGGACCGACACTCCTACGAGCAGTACTTC.

The V call is TRBV12-3 or TRBV12-4, the J call TRBJ1-3; D uncertain. V was clipped by 4 bases and J by 4 bases, with 5 bases between them. There are 12 residues in the CDR3. In DNA, the CDR3 is TGTGCCAGCAGTTCGACAGGAAACACCATATATTTT. This codes for CASSSTGNTIYF.

This clonotype was recorded a few times. V and J are TRBV12-3 or TRBV12-4 and TRBJ2-3, with D tentatively TRBD1 (5 bases). CDR3 length: 14 amino acids. Trimming left V 2 bases short and J 12 bases short, with 18 bases between. CDR3 DNA: TGTGCCAGCAGTTTAACCCTGGGGCAGTCTAGACAGTATTTT. Translation gives CASSLTLGQSRQYF.

The chain has TRBV20-1 and TRBJ2-1; 9 bases line up with TRBD1. Per germline, CDR1 DFQATT and CDR2 SNEGSKA (reference sequence). The CDR3 consists of 14 residues. V lost 5 bases and J lost 6; bases outside the gene matches: 8. CDR3 in amino acids: CSAGGQGGLNEQFF. As DNA, the CDR3 is TGCAGTGCTGGGGGACAGGGAGGTCTCAATGAGCAGTTCTTC.